The 13 T cell receptor beta chains listed next were all sequenced from one sample in a study of cytomegalovirus exposure and HLA in healthy donors. 13 Jbeta primers and 60 Vbeta primers were used for the PCR. TCRdb's copy holds only in-frame clones and misses some; the assay was immunoSEQ multiplex PCR. The profile shows roughly 150,000 clones, roughly three quarters of them singletons. Sample: PBMCs. The receptors originated from a male donor in good health and CMV-seronegative.

This clone was seen only once. V usage is TRBV5-1 and J usage is TRBJ1-1, with TRBD1 matching over 11 bases. The CDR3 covers 14 residues. CDR1 and CDR2 (germline): SGHRS, YFSETQ. J gave up 5 bases and V 3 bases, and 3 bases lay outside the gene matches. The CDR3: CASSSGQGGTEAFF. The CDR3 DNA follows: TGCGCCAGCAGCTCGGGACAGGGGGGAACTGAAGCTTTCTTT.

This chain connects TRBV5-4 to TRBJ1-3; the D is unclear. This CDR3 region has 14 residues. Germline lookup yields CDR1 SGHNT and CDR2 YYREEE (reference sequence). Trimming cost V 0 bases and J 3 bases, with 7 bases left between them. CDR3 nucleotide sequence: TGTGCCAGCAGCTTGGGGCAGGATGGAAACACCATATATTTT. It specifies CASSLGQDGNTIYF.

The genes are TRBV5-4 and TRBJ2-7; TRBD1 agrees at 9 bases. The CDR3 runs to 14 residues. The V gene end was trimmed by 9 bases and the J gene end by 5 bases; junction bases not matched to a gene: 12. Per germline, CDR1 SGHNT and CDR2 YYREEE (reference sequence). The CDR3 region is CATQAGTGYDEQYF. The CDR3 DNA is TGTGCCACCCAAGCAGGGACAGGGTACGACGAGCAGTACTTC.

The rearrangement uses TRBV5-6 and TRBJ2-7; 7 bases agree with TRBD1. This CDR3 comprises 14 residues. The trim removed 3 bases at V and 5 bases at J, leaving 8 bases unmatched. Germline values: CDR1 SGHDT, CDR2 YYEEEE. The CDR3 bases are TGTGCCAGCAGCTCGACAGGGTTGTTCGACGAGCAGTACTTC. Translating it yields CASSSTGLFDEQYF.

The chain joins TRBV2 to TRBJ2-3, with D possibly being TRBD1 (5 bases). Germline V gene data show CDR1 as SNHLY and CDR2 as FYNNEI. The CDR3 has 14 residues. The V end was cut by 11 bases, the J end by 8 bases, with 23 bases between. The CDR3 protein is CAPETRGRSATQYF. The DNA for the CDR3 is TGTGCCCCCGAGACAAGGGGAAGATCAGCTACGCAGTATTTT. The whole variable domain, filled in from reference TRBV2 and TRBJ2-3, reads EPEVTQTPSHQVTQMGQEVILRCVPISNHLYFYWYRQILGQKVEFLVSFYNNEISEKSEIFDDQFSVERPDGSNFTLKIRSTKLEDSAMYFCAPETRGRSATQYFGPGTRLTVL.

The genes are TRBV7-9 and TRBJ2-3; the D gene is possibly TRBD1 (6 bases). Trimming removed 1 base from V and 2 bases from J, with 10 bases in between. Germline V lookup: CDR1 SEHNR, CDR2 FQNEAQ (reference sequence). The CDR3 length is 15 residues. The CDR3 sequence is CASSLEAGATDTQYF. DNA of the CDR3: TGTGCCAGCAGCTTAGAGGCAGGGGCCACAGATACGCAGTATTTT.

The rearrangement links TRBV18 to TRBJ1-4; D gene uncertain. Trimming stripped 2 bases from V and 3 bases from J, with 16 bases between. This CDR3 is built from 17 residues. CDR1 is KGHSH, CDR2 LQKENI, per germline. CDR3 amino acids: CASSPNPPRQANEKLFF. In nucleotides, the CDR3 is TGTGCCAGCTCACCAAATCCACCCAGGCAGGCTAATGAAAAACTGTTTTTT.

The chain joins TRBV9 to TRBJ2-7, with 7 bases that match TRBD1. Germline values: CDR1 SGDLS, CDR2 YYNGEE. CDR3 size: 14 residues. Germline trimming cut 4 bases from V and 3 bases from J; bases unmatched to any gene: 7. For the CDR3, the DNA is TGTGCCAGCAGCCCCCTGGACAGGCACTACGAGCAGTACTTC. It translates to CASSPLDRHYEQYF.

This sequence joins TRBV5-1 and TRBJ2-5, with 13 bases that match TRBD2. The CDR3 extends over 16 amino acids. V shed 4 bases and J 6 bases; nucleotides not matched to a gene: 9. Germline V CDR1 and CDR2: SGHRS, YFSETQ. The CDR3 loop reads CASSPRLAGGGKTQYF. CDR3 coding DNA: TGCGCCAGCAGCCCCAGACTAGCGGGGGGAGGGAAGACCCAGTACTTC.

The V call is TRBV7-3, the J call TRBJ2-1; 9 bases agree with TRBD1. CDR3 size: 15 residues. The germline V gene encodes CDR1 SGHTA and CDR2 FQGTGA. The V and J ends lost 5 bases and 3 bases, in that order; junction bases with no gene match: 5. CDR3 in amino acids: CASSPGTGNYNEQFF. The CDR3 nucleotides are TGTGCCAGCAGCCCGGGGACAGGGAACTACAATGAGCAGTTCTTC.

The chain links TRBV9 to TRBJ2-3; unclear D gene. Germline V gene data show CDR1 as SGDLS and CDR2 as YYNGEE. Trimming removed 0 bases at V and 2 bases at J, with 7 bases between. The CDR3 sequence is 14 residues long. CDR3 residues: CASSVARFTDTQYF. CDR3 nucleotide sequence: TGTGCCAGCAGCGTAGCCAGGTTCACAGATACGCAGTATTTT.

The V and J genes are TRBV11-2 and TRBJ2-5; D remains ambiguous. V was cut by 1 base and J by 5 bases, with 5 bases left in between. Germline V CDR1 and CDR2: SGHAT, FQNNGV. The CDR3 is 12 residues long. The CDR3 protein is CASSLVSETQYF. The CDR3 DNA reads TGTGCCAGCAGCTTAGTCTCTGAGACCCAGTACTTC.

CDR3 sequence reads: CASSIGDGRAGTDTQYF. CDR3 nucleotide sequence: TGCGCCAGCAGCATAGGGGACGGGAGGGCGGGAACAGATACGCAGTATTTT. The chain recombines TRBV4-1 with TRBJ2-3; 8 bases map to TRBD2. CDR1 MGHRA and CDR2 YSYEKL come from the germline V gene. Losses at the gene ends were 5 bases for V and 3 bases for J; bases not matched to a gene: 13. This CDR3 region has 17 residues.